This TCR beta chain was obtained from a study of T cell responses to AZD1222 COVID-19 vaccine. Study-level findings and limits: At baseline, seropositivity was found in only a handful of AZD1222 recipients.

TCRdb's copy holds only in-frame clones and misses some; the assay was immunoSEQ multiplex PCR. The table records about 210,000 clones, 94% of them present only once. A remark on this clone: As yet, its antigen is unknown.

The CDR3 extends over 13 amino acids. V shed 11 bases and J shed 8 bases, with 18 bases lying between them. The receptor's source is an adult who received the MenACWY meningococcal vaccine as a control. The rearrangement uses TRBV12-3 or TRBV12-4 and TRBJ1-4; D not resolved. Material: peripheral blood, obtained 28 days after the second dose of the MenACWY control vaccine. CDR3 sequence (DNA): TGTGCCGTGCAATCGGGGTTCGGGGAAAAACTGTTTTTT. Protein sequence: CAVQSGFGEKLFF.